This T cell receptor (beta chain) was captured in a study of beta chain features in type 1 diabetes. Since all of the isolated RNA was reverse transcribed, expressed TCRB transcripts were what got sequenced. The repertoire was sequenced with immunoSEQ multiplex PCR; TCRdb's copy has only in-frame clones and lacks some. The sample shows 100,000 to 150,000 clones, roughly 17% of them seen only once. V was clipped by 6 bases and J by 2 bases, with 8 bases between them. Germline V gene sequence: CDR1 KGHSH, CDR2 LQKENI. The CDR3 spans 12 residues. Points on this clone: Its target is unknown.

Study-level findings and limits: Type 1 diabetes patients had TCRB CDR3s that were shorter (moderately but significantly so) in all four CD4+ subsets.

The gene calls are TRBV18 and TRBJ2-7; D call uncertain. The origin of this receptor is a man aged 18 to 30 with type 1 diabetes. Sequencing used central memory CD4+ T cells from blood. This CDR3 reads CASSPSTYEQYF. The CDR3 DNA follows: TGTGCCAGCTCCCCAAGTACCTACGAGCAGTACTTC.